This T cell receptor beta chain was recovered during a study of T cells after yellow fever vaccination. Germline loops: CDR1 DFQATT, CDR2 SNEGSKA (reference sequence). The trim removed 5 bases at V and 5 bases at J, leaving 10 bases unmatched. The CDR3 extends over 15 amino acids. Generation of TCR cDNA used 5'RACE template switching (which added a universal primer site and UMIs). In TCRdb, the 5' RACE reads were re-called with MiXCR into one record per CDR3 protein. This table has about 320,000 distinct CDR3 sequences, around 6.8% appearing once. This clonotype was sampled from a man between 18 and 29 years old who received the YFV17D yellow fever vaccine. The chain joins TRBV20-1 to TRBJ2-5; 11 nucleotides agree with TRBD2. The input for sequencing was PBMCs, taken 35 to 50 days after the first yellow fever vaccination. For the CDR3, the DNA is TGCAGTGCTTCCCTTAGCGGGGGGGCCCGTGAGACCCAGTACTTC. It codes for CSASLSGGARETQYF.